This T cell receptor beta chain was documented in a study of Ad26.COV2.S vaccination and SARS-CoV-2 variants. Study-wide results and caveats: Possibly, TCR breadth and depth analyses underestimated total T cell responses.

As regards this clone: Its target is unknown.

The germline gives CDR1 MNHEY, CDR2 SMNVEV (reference sequence). The CDR3 has 11 amino acids. V was cut by 3 bases and J by 6 bases, with 3 bases left in between. TCRdb's table, derived via immunoSEQ multiplex PCR, lists solely in-frame clones and lacks some. The table includes roughly 300,000 clones, 88% detected once. The treatment here: some 20 received Ad26.COV2.S at low or high dose, single or two shots; about 5 received placebo; per-sample allocation not given. Samples analyzed were those drawn on day 63 after the first vaccine or placebo injection. Aged 18-55 years, donor was enrolled in Boston in 2020.

Sequencing used peripheral blood, obtained in a trial of Ad26.COV2.S vaccine versus placebo. The source of this sequence is a person between 18 and 59 years old who received the Ad26.COV2.S COVID-19 vaccine or a placebo. The chain recombines TRBV27 with TRBJ2-1; D gene unclear. The CDR3: CASSFRNEQFF. Written as DNA, the CDR3 is TGTGCCAGCAGTTTCCGCAATGAGCAGTTCTTC.